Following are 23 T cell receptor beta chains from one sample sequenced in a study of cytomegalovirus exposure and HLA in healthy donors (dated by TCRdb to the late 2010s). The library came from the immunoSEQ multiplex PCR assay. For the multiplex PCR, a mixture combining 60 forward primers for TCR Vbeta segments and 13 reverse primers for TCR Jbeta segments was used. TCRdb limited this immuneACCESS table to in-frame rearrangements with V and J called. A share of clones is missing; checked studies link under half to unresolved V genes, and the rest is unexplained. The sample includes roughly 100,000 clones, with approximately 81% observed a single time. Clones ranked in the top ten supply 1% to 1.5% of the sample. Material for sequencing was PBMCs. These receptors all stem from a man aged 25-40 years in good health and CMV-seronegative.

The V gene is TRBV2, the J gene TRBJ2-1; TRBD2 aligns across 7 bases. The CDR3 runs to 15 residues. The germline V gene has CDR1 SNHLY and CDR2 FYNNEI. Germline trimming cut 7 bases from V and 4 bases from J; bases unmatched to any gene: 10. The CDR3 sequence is CASNRAAGIYNEQFF. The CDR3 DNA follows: TGTGCCAGCAATAGGGCAGCGGGGATTTACAATGAGCAGTTCTTC.

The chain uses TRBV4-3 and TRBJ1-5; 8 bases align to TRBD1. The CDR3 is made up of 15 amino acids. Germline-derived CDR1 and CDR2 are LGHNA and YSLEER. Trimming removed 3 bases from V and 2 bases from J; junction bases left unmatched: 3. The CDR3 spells CASSQDRVGNQPQHF. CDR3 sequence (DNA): TGCGCCAGCAGCCAGGACAGGGTGGGCAATCAGCCCCAGCATTTT.

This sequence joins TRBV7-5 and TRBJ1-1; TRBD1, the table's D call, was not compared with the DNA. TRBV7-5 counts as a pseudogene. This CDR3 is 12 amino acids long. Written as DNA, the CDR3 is TGTGCCAGAAGGTTGACAGGGAAAGAAGCTTTCTTT. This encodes CARRLTGKEAFF.

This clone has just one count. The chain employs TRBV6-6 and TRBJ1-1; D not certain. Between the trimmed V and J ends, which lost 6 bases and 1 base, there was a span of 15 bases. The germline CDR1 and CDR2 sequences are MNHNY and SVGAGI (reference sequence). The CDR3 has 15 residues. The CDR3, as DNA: TGTGCCAGCAGCCAAGGCAGGATGACGAACACTGAAGCTTTCTTT. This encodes CASSQGRMTNTEAFF.

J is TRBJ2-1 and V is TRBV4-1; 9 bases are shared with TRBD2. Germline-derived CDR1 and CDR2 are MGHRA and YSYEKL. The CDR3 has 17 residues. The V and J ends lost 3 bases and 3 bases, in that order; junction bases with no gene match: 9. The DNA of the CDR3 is TGCGCCAGCAGCCACATGACCGGGACTAGCATCTACAATGAGCAGTTCTTC. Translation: CASSHMTGTSIYNEQFF.

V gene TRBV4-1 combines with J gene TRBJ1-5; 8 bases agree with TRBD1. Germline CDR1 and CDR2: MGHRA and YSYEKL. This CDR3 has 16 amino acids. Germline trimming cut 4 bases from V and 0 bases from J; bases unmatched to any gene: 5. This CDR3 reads CASSPGQGPSNQPQHF. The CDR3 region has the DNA TGCGCCAGCAGCCCCGGACAGGGACCTAGCAATCAGCCCCAGCATTTT.

The CDR3 loop is CASSLSNSREQFF. The CDR3 DNA reads as TGTGCCAGCAGCTTGTCAAACAGTCGGGAGCAGTTCTTC. The chain carries TRBV5-4 and TRBJ2-1; D is ambiguous. V gave up 1 base and J gave up 10 bases, with 12 bases separating them. The CDR3 has 13 residues. Germline V CDR1 and CDR2: SGHNT, YYREEE (reference sequence).

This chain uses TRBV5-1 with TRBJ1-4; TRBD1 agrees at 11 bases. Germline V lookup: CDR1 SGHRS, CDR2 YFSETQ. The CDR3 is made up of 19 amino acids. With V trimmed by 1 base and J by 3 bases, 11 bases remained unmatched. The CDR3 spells CASSLIPPGTGGANEKLFF. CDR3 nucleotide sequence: TGCGCCAGCAGCTTGATCCCCCCCGGGACAGGGGGGGCTAATGAAAAACTGTTTTTT.

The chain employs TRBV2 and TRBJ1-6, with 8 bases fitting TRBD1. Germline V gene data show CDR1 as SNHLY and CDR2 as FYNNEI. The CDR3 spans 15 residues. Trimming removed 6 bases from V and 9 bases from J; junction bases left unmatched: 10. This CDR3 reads CASRPETGVFSPLHF. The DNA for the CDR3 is TGTGCCAGCAGACCCGAGACAGGGGTTTTTTCACCCCTCCACTTT.

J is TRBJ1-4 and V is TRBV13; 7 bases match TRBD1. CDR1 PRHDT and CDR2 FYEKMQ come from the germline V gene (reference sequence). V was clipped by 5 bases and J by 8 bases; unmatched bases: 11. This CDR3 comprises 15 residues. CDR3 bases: TGTGCCAGCAGCCTACGACAGGGCAGTCGGGAAAAACTGTTTTTT. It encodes CASSLRQGSREKLFF.

The CDR3 is CASRLLLGGLQETQYF. In DNA form, the CDR3 reads TGTGCCAGCAGGCTCTTGTTGGGGGGGCTCCAAGAGACCCAGTACTTC. The J gene is TRBJ2-5, the V gene TRBV7-8, with a tentative D call TRBD2 (7 bases). There are 16 residues in the CDR3. Trimming took 6 bases from V and 1 from J, leaving 18 bases between them. Germline V gene data show CDR1 as SGHVS and CDR2 as FQNEAQ.

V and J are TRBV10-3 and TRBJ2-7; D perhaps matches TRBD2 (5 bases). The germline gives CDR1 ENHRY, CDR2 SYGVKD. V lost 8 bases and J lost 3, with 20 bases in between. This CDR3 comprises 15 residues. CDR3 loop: CAIGGPSSGRYEQYF. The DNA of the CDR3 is TGTGCCATCGGAGGCCCTAGCAGCGGTCGCTACGAGCAGTACTTC.

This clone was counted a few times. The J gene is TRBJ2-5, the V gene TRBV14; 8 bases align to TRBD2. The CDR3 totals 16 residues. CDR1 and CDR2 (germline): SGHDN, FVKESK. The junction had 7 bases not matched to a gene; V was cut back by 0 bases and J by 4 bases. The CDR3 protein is CASSQERRAGVETQYF. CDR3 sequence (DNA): TGTGCCAGCAGCCAAGAAAGGAGAGCGGGAGTAGAGACCCAGTACTTC.

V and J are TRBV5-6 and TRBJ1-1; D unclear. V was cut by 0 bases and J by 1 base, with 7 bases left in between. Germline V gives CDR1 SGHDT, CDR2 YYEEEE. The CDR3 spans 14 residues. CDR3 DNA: TGTGCCAGCAGCTTGGCGGGGTGGAACACTGAAGCTTTCTTT. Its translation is CASSLAGWNTEAFF.

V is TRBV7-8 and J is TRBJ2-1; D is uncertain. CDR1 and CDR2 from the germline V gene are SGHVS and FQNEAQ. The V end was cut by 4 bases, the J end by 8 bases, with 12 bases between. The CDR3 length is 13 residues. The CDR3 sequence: CASSSGRLDEQFF. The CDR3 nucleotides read TGTGCCAGCAGCTCCGGCAGGTTGGATGAGCAGTTCTTC.

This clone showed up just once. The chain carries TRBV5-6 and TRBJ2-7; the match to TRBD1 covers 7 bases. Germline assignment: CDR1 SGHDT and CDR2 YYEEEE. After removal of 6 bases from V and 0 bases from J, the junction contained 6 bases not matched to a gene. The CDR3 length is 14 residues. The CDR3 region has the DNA TGTGCCAGCACCCTGCCAGGGGGCTCCTACGAGCAGTACTTC. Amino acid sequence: CASTLPGGSYEQYF.

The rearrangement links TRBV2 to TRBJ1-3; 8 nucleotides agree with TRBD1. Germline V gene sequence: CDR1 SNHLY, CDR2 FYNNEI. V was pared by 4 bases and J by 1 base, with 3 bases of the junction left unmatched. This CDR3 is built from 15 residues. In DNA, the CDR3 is TGTGCCAGCAGTGCAGACAGGGGATCTGGAAACACCATATATTTT. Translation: CASSADRGSGNTIYF.

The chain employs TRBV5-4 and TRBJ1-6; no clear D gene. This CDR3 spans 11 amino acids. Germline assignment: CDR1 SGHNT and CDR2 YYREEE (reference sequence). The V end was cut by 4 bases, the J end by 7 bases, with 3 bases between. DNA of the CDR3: TGTGCCAGCAGCGCGAATTCACCCCTCCACTTT. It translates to CASSANSPLHF.

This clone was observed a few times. CDR3 nucleotides: TGCGCCAGCAGCCAAGAGGGATCCGGGACTAGCGGCTACAATGAGCAGTTCTTC. It yields the protein CASSQEGSGTSGYNEQFF. The V and J genes are TRBV4-3 and TRBJ2-1; 11 bases align to TRBD2. With 0 bases clipped from V and 3 bases from J, the junction kept 7 bases outside the gene matches. CDR1 and CDR2 from the germline V gene are LGHNA and YSLEER. There are 18 residues in the CDR3.

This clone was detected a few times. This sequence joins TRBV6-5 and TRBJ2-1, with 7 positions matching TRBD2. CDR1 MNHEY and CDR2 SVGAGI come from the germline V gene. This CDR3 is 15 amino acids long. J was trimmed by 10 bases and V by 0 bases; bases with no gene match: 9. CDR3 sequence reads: CASSYSNRGVGEQFF. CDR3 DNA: TGTGCCAGCAGTTACTCGAATCGGGGGGTGGGGGAGCAGTTCTTC.

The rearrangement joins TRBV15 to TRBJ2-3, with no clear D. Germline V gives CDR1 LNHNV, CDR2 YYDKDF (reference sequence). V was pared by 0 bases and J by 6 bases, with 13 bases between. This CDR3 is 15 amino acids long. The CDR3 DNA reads TGTGCCACCAGCAGAGATCCGGCAGGTGTCGATACGCAGTATTTT. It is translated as CATSRDPAGVDTQYF.

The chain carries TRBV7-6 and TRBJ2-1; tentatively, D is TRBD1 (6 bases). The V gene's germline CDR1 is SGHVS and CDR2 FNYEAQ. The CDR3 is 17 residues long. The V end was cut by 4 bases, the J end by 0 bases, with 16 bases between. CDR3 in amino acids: CASSSTGSRSSYNEQFF. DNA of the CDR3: TGTGCCAGCAGCTCCACAGGGTCCCGAAGCTCCTACAATGAGCAGTTCTTC.

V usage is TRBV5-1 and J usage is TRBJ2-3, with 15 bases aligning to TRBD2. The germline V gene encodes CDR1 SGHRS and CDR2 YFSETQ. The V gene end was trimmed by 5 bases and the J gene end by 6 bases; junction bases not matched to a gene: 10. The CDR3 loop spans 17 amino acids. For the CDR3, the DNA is TGCGCCAGCAGACTTGGACTAGCGGGAGGGCTTGTCGATACGCAGTATTTT. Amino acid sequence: CASRLGLAGGLVDTQYF.